In its sample, the clone carrying this TCR beta chain was seen once. The assay was immunoSEQ multiplex PCR, and TCRdb's table has in-frame clones only and misses some. Among approximately 65,000 clones listed, approximately 85% were seen once. The sample originates from a study of blood T cell repertoires in COVID-19. The CDR3 sequence is 14 residues long. The TCR originated in a human donor in a cohort sampled during active COVID-19. The rearrangement uses TRBV12-1 and TRBJ2-5; the D call of TRBD1 is as the table states it, not checked on the DNA. TRBV12-1 is reported as a pseudogene. The sample taken for sequencing was peripheral blood. The CDR3 nucleotides read TGTGCCAGCAGCATCGGGACAGCGGTGGAGACCCAGTACTTC. It codes for CASSIGTAVETQYF.